This T cell receptor beta chain was obtained from a study of identical twins. Study conclusions and caveats: Memory repertoires lacked the insertion deficit that abundant cord blood beta clonotypes showed.

It was template switching that added a universal primer site, and there were unique molecular identifiers on the cDNA. TCRdb reprocessed the 5' RACE reads with MiXCR, giving one entry per CDR3 protein. The table includes roughly 1.6 million distinct CDR3 sequences, around 29% detected once. The CDR3 is made up of 17 amino acids. V trimming: 1 base; J trimming: 4 bases; junction bases outside the gene matches: 6. Germline V gene sequence: CDR1 DFQATT, CDR2 SNEGSKA (reference sequence). With respect to this clonotype: What it binds is unknown.

The specimen was cord blood. The V gene is TRBV20-1, the J gene TRBJ2-1, with 14 bases fitting TRBD2. The TCR comes from a newborn girl in good health. For the CDR3, the DNA is TGCAGTGCTAGAGGGGGACTAGCGGGAGTTGGGTACAATGAGCAGTTCTTC. Translating it yields CSARGGLAGVGYNEQFF.